Given below is one T cell receptor beta chain in context. Its antigen remains unknown. This sample was included in a study of type 1 regulatory T cells. Graft donor-derived T-allo10 cells were described as host-alloantigen-specific, anergic, and alloantigen-specifically suppressive. TCRdb passed the reads through MiXCR, listing each CDR3 protein once. The sample lists about 68,000 distinct CDR3 sequences, 63% occurring once. Between the trimmed V and J ends, which lost 4 bases and 4 bases, there was a span of 11 bases. Per germline, CDR1 SGHDT and CDR2 YYEEEE. The CDR3 covers 13 residues. The sample comprised cultured T cells, either the whole culture or a sorted T cell fraction (not recorded which). Documented subset: Tr1-enriched cell product generated in vitro against host alloantigens. This sequence originates from a human donor in good health. The chain is built from TRBV5-6 and TRBJ2-5; weak D call: TRBD1 (5 bases). CDR3 sequence: CASSQGGPETQYF. CDR3 nucleotides: TGTGCCAGCAGCCAGGGCGGTCCAGAGACCCAGTACTTC.